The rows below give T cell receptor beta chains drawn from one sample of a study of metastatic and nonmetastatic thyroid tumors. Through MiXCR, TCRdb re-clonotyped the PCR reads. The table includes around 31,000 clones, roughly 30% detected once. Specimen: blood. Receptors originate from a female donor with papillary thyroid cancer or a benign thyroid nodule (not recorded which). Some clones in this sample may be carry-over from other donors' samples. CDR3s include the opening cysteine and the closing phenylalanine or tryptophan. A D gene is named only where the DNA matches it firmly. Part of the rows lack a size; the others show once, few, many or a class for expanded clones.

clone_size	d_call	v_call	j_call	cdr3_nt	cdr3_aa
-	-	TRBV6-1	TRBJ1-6	TGTGCCAGCAATGGGGGGAATAATTCACCCCTCCACTTT	CASNGGNNSPLHF
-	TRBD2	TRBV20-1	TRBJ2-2	TGCAGTGCCCCCCGGGATAGCGGGATTAGAACCGGGGAGCTGTTTTTT	CSAPRDSGIRTGELFF
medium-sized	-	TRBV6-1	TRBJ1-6	TGTGCCAGCACCTCCACGGCTAATTCACCCCTCCACTTT	CASTSTANSPLHF
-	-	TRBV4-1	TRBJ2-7	TGCGCCAGCAGCCAAAGCGTCGGAACCTACGAGCAGTACTTC	CASSQSVGTYEQYF
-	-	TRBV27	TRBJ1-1	TGTGCCAGCAGTCGAGACTTCCGGACGGCACAGGGCACTGAAGCTTTCTTT	CASSRDFRTAQGTEAFF
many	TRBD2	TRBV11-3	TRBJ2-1	TGTGCCAGCAGCTTAGGTCTAGCGGGATTGAGCTACAATGAGCAGTTCTTC	CASSLGLAGLSYNEQFF
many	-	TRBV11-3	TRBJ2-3	TGTGCCAGCAGCTTAGTTGTGGGGGTACGGCAGGGTCCAGATACGCAGTATTTT	CASSLVVGVRQGPDTQYF
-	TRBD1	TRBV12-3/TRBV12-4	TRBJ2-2	TGTGCCAGCAGTCAAGGGACAGGGTTTGGCGGGGAGCTGTTTTTT	CASSQGTGFGGELFF
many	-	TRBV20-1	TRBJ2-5	TGCAGTGCTAGACCGGGACTAGAGACCCAGTACTTC	CSARPGLETQYF
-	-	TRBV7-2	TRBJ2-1	TGTGCCAGCAGCCCGCGCCGGGGGTCGGGGGAGCAGTTCTTC	CASSPRRGSGEQFF
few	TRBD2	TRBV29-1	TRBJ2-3	TGCAGCGTTGGGGCGGGGGAGACAGATACGCAGTATTTT	CSVGAGETDTQYF
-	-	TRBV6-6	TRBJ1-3	TGTGCCAGTGGAGAGCCACAGGCTCTCTCTCTCTCTGGAAACACCATATATTTT	CASGEPQALSLSGNTIYF
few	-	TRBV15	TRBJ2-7	TGTGCCACCAGCAGAGTGAGGGGTTCCTACGAGCAGTACTTC	CATSRVRGSYEQYF
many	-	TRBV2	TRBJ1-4	TGTGCCAGCAGTGAAGATGGGGGATCTCAGGGGAAAAAACTGTTTTTT	CASSEDGGSQGKKLFF
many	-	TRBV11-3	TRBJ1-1	TGTGCCAGCAGCTTAGGTCAAGGTGAAGCTTTCTTT	CASSLGQGEAFF
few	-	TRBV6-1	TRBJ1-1	TGTGCCAGCAGTCGGTCAGGGAGAAACACTGAAGCTTTCTTT	CASSRSGRNTEAFF
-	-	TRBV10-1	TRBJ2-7	TGCGCCAGCAGTGATACAGGGTCTATTCGCGAGCAGTACTTC	CASSDTGSIREQYF
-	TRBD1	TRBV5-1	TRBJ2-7	TGCGCCAGCAGCTTGGAGGGGGCCGAGCAGTACTTC	CASSLEGAEQYF
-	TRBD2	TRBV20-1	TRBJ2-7	TGCAGTGCTCCCGGGAGGATAGGCTCCTACGAGCAGTACTTC	CSAPGRIGSYEQYF
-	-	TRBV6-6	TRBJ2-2	TGTGCCAGCAGTTACAATAGACGGGAGCGCACCGGGGAGCTGTTTTTT	CASSYNRRERTGELFF
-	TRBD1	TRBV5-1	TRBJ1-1	TGCGCCAGCGCCGACAGGGGGGCCACGAACACTGAAGCTTTCTTT	CASADRGATNTEAFF
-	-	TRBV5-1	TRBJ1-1	TGCGCCATCAGCTTGGGGAGAGGGAACACTGAAGCTTTCTTT	CAISLGRGNTEAFF
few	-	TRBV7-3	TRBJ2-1	TGTGCCAGCAGCCCGCACAGGAATGAGCAGTTCTTC	CASSPHRNEQFF
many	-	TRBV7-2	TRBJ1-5	TGTGCCAGCAGCTTAGGAACAGTTCCGAATCAGCCCCAGCATTTT	CASSLGTVPNQPQHF
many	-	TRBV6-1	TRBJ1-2	TGTGCCAGCAGCCAACCCTCAGGGAACCCTGCCTATGGCTACACCTTC	CASSQPSGNPAYGYTF
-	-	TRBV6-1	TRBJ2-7	TGTGCCAGCAGCCAAGGGACCCAGGGAACCTACGAGCAGTACTTC	CASSQGTQGTYEQYF
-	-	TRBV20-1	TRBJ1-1	TGCAGTGCTCTCCGGGGATACACTGAAGCTTTCTTT	CSALRGYTEAFF
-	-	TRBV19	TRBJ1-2	TGTGCCAGTAGTATAAGGGGACAAGGACCTGACGGCTACACCTTC	CASSIRGQGPDGYTF
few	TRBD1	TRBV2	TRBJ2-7	TGTGCCACCTCCCGGGACAGGGGGCGCGAGCAGTACTTC	CATSRDRGREQYF
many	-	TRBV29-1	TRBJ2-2	TGCAGCGTTGATCCCAACACCGGGGAGCTGTTTTTT	CSVDPNTGELFF
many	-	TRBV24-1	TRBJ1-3	TGTGCCACCAGTGATCCGGGATACAACACCATATATTTT	CATSDPGYNTIYF
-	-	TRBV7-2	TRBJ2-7	TGTGCCAGCAGCGTTACCTACGAGCAGTACTTC	CASSVTYEQYF
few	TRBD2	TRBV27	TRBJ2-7	TGTGCCAGCAGTAGACTAGCGGGAGGATACGAGCAGTACTTC	CASSRLAGGYEQYF
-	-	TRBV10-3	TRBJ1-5	TGTGCCATCAGTGAGTCGATGGGAGGAAGCAATCAGCCCCAGCATTTT	CAISESMGGSNQPQHF
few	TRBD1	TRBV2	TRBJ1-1	TGTGCCAGCAGGGCGGACAGGGCTGCTTTCTTT	CASRADRAAFF
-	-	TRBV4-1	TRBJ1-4	TGCGCCAGCAGCCGGAGACAGGAAACTAATGAAAAACTGTTTTTT	CASSRRQETNEKLFF
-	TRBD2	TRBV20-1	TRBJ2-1	TGCAGTGCTCGTCCCGGGACTAGCGTTAAGAGGCTCTACAATGAGCAGTTCTTC	CSARPGTSVKRLYNEQFF
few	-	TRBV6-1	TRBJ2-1	TGTGCCAGCAGTGAGGGGCAGGCTGCGATGAAGTTCTTC	CASSEGQAAMKFF
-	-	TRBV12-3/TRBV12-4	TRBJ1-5	TGTGCCAGCAGGGCAGGGGTTATGCAGCCCCAGCATTTT	CASRAGVMQPQHF
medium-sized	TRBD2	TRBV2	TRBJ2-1	TGTGCCAGCGGACGGGAGGGGTACAATGAGCAGTTCTTC	CASGREGYNEQFF